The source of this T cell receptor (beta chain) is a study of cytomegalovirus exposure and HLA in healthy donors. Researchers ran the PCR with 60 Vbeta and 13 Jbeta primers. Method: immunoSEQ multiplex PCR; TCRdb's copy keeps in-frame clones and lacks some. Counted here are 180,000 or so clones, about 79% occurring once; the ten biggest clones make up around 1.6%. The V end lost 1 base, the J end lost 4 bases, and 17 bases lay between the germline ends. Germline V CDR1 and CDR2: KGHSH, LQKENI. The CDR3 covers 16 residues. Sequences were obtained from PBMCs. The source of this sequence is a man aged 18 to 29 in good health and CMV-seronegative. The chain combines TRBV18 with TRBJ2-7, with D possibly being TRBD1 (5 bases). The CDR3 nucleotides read TGTGCCAGCTCACCACTTCGGTTACAGGCTCAATACGAGCAGTACTTC. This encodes CASSPLRLQAQYEQYF.